The entry that follows covers one T cell receptor (beta chain) sequence. Cohorts were based on clinical histories the participants reported. The record originates from a study of blood T cell repertoires in COVID-19. From germline, CDR1 is SGHTA and CDR2 FQGNSA. V shed 5 bases, J shed 4 bases, and the junction held 11 bases outside the gene matches. The CDR3 is 16 residues long. Original methodology: Using reference gene primer amplification, nucleated cell counts were estimated. TCRdb's table, derived via immunoSEQ multiplex PCR, lists solely in-frame clones and lacks some. V and J calls and clone size are as listed in that table; D and trimming were resolved from the DNA. The table includes over 250,000 clones, 84% detected once.

The clonotype originates from a man younger than 45 with acute COVID-19. The chain recombines TRBV7-2 with TRBJ1-5, with 7 positions matching TRBD1. Sequencing was performed on PBMCs or T cells enriched from blood (not recorded which). The CDR3: CASSRRRGTENQPQHF. In DNA form, the CDR3 reads TGTGCCAGCAGCCGCCGTCGAGGGACAGAAAATCAGCCCCAGCATTTT.